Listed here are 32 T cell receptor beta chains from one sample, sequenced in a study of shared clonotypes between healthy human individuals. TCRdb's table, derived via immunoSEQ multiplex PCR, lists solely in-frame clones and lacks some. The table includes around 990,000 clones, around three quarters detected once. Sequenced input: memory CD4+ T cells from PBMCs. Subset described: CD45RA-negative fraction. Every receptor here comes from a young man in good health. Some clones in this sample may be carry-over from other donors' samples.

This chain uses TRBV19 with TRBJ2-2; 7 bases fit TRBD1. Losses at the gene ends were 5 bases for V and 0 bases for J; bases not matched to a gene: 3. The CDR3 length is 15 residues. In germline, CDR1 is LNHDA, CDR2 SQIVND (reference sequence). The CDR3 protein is CASSVTGANTGELFF. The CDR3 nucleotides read TGTGCCAGTAGTGTTACAGGGGCGAACACCGGGGAGCTGTTTTTT.

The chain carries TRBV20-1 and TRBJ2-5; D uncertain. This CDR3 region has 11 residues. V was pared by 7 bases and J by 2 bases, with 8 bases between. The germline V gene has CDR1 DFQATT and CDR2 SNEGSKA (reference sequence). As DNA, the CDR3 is TGCAGTGAAACGATTCAAGAGACCCAGTACTTC. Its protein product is CSETIQETQYF.

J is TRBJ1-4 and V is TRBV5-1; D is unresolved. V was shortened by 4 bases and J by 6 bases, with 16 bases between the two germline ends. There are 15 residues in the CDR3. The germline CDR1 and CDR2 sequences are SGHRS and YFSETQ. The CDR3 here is CASSTLGSKDEKLFF. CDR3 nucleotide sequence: TGCGCCAGCAGCACCCTAGGGAGCAAAGATGAAAAACTGTTTTTT. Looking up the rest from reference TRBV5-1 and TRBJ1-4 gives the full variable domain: KAGVTQTPRYLIKTRGQQVTLSCSPISGHRSVSWYQQTPGQGLQFLFEYFSETQRNKGNFPGRFSGRQFSNSRSEMNVSTLELGDSALYLCASSTLGSKDEKLFFGSGTQLSVL.

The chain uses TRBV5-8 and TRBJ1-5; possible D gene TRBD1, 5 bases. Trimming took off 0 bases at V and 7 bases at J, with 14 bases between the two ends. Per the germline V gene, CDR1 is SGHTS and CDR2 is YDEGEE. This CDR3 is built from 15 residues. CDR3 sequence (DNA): TGTGCCAGCAGCTTGGACTTATTTGGGGGGCAGCCCCAGCATTTT. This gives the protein CASSLDLFGGQPQHF.

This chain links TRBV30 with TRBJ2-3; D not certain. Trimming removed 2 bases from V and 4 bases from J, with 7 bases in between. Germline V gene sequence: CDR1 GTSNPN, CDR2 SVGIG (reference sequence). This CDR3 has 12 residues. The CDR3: CAWSFGADTQYF. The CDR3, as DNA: TGTGCCTGGAGTTTTGGGGCAGATACGCAGTATTTT.

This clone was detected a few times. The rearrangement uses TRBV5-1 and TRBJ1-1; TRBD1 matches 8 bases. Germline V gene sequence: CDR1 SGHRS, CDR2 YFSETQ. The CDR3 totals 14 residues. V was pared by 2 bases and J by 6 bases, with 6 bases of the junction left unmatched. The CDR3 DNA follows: TGCGCCAGCAGCTTCCAGGGGGCGAGTGCTGAAGCTTTCTTT. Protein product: CASSFQGASAEAFF.

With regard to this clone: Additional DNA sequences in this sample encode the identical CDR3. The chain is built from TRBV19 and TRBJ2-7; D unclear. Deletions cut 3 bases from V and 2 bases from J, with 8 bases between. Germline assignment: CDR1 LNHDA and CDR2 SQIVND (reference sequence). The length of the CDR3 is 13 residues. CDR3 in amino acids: CASSIGRTYEQYF. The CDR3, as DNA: TGTGCCAGTAGTATTGGCAGGACCTACGAGCAGTACTTC.

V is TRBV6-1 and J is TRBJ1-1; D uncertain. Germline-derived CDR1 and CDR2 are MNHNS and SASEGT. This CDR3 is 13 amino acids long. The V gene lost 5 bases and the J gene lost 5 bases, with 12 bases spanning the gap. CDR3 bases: TGTGCCAGCAGTCCCCACGGGGAGACTGAAGCTTTCTTT. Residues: CASSPHGETEAFF.

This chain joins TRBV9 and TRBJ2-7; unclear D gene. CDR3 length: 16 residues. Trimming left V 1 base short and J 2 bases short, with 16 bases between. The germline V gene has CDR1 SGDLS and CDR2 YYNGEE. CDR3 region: CASSVLSALPPYEQYF. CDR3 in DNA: TGTGCCAGCAGCGTATTGTCGGCCCTGCCGCCCTACGAGCAGTACTTC.

The CDR3 sequence: CASSLFGTGGETQYF. The CDR3 DNA reads as TGTGCCAGCAGCCTTTTCGGGACAGGAGGAGAGACCCAGTACTTC. V and J are TRBV9 and TRBJ2-5, with 8 bases identical to TRBD1. J gave up 4 bases and V 4 bases, and 9 bases lay outside the gene matches. This CDR3 spans 15 amino acids. Germline V lookup: CDR1 SGDLS, CDR2 YYNGEE.

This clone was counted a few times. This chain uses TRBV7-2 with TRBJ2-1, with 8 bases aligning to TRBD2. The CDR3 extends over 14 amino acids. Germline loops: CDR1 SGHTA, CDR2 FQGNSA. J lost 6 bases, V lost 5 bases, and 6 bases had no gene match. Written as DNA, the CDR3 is TGTGCCAGCAGCCCGGGACTAGTCTTCAATGAGCAGTTCTTC. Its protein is CASSPGLVFNEQFF. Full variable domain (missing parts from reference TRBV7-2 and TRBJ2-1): GAGVSQSPSNKVTEKGKDVELRCDPISGHTALYWYRQSLGQGLEFLIYFQGNSAPDKSGLPSDRFSAERTGGSVSTLTIQRTQQEDSAVYLCASSPGLVFNEQFFGPGTRLTVL.

The CDR3 is CASSLEGLVGGEQYF. CDR3 sequence (DNA): TGTGCCAGCAGCTTAGAGGGACTGGTCGGTGGCGAGCAGTACTTC. This chain uses TRBV11-2 with TRBJ2-7, with D possibly being TRBD2 (6 bases). Germline V CDR1 and CDR2: SGHAT, FQNNGV. The CDR3 is 15 amino acids. Between the trimmed V and J ends, which lost 0 bases and 6 bases, there was a span of 15 bases.

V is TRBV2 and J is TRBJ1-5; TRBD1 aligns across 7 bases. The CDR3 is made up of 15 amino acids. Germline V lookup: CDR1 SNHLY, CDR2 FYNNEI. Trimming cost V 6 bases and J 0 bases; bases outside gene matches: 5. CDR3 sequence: CASRQQGNSNQPQHF. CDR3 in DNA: TGTGCCAGCAGACAACAGGGGAATAGCAATCAGCCCCAGCATTTT.

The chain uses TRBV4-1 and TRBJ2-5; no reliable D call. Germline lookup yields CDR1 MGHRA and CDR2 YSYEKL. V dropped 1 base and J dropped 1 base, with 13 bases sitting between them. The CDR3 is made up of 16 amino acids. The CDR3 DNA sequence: TGCGCCAGCAGCCAAGGGTTTGGAGCGAGCCAAGAGACCCAGTACTTC. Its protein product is CASSQGFGASQETQYF.

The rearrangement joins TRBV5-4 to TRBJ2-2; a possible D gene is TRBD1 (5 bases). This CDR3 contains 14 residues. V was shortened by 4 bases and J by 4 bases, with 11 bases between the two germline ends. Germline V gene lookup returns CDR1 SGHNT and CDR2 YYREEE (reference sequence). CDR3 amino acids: CASSVDSPTGELFF. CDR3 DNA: TGTGCCAGCAGCGTAGACAGCCCCACCGGGGAGCTGTTTTTT.

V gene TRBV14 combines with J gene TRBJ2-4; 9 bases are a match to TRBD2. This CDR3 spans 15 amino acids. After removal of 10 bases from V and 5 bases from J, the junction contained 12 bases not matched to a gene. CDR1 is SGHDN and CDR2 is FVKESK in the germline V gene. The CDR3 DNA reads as TGTGCCAACCCGCGGGAGGGCCTATCGGAAAACATTCAGTACTTC. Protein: CANPREGLSENIQYF.

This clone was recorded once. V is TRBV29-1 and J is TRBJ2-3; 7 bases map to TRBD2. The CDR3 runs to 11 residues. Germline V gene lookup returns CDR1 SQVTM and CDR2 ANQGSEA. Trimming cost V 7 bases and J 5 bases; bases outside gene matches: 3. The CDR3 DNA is TGCAGCGGGGGGGAGGGAGATACGCAGTATTTT. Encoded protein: CSGGEGDTQYF.

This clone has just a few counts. The CDR3 DNA is TGTGCCAGTACTACCAAGGGACAGGGAGTTGGCAGCAATCAGCCCCAGCATTTT. Its protein is CASTTKGQGVGSNQPQHF. This sequence joins TRBV19 and TRBJ1-5; 9 bases match TRBD1. J gave up 1 base and V 7 bases, and 14 bases lay outside the gene matches. Per the germline V gene, CDR1 is LNHDA and CDR2 is SQIVND (reference sequence). CDR3 length: 18 residues.

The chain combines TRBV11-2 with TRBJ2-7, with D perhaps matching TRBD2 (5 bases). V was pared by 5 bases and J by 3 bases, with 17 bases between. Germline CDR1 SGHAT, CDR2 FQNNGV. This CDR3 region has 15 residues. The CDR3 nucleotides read TGTGCCAGCAGCCTAAGCCCCACGGGGAGCTACGAGCAGTACTTC. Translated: CASSLSPTGSYEQYF.

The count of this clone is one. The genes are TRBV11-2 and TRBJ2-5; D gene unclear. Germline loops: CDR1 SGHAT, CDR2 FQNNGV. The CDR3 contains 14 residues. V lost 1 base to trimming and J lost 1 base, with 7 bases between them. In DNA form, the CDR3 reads TGTGCCAGCAGCTTAGGCCCTTTCCAAGAGACCCAGTACTTC. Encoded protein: CASSLGPFQETQYF.

CDR3 in amino acids: CASSLGPGDSGANVLTF. The CDR3 DNA follows: TGTGCCAGCAGTTTAGGTCCAGGAGACTCTGGGGCCAACGTCCTGACTTTC. The chain couples TRBV28 to TRBJ2-6; D gene unclear. Germline CDR1 MDHEN, CDR2 SYDVKM. V lost 2 bases and J lost 0, with 11 bases in between. This CDR3 is 17 amino acids long.

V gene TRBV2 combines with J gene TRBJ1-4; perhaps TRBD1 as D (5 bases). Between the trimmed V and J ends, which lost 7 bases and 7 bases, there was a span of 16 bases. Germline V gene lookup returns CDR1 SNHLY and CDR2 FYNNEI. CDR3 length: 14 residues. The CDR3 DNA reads TGTGCCAGCATGTGGGGCAGGGAGGGTGAAAAACTGTTTTTT. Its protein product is CASMWGREGEKLFF.

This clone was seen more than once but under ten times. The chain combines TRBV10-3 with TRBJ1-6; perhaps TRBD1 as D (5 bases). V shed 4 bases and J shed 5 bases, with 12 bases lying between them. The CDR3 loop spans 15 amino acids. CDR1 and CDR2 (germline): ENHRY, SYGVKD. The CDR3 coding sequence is TGTGCCATCAGTGTAACAGGCGCCAATAATTCACCCCTCCACTTT. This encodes CAISVTGANNSPLHF.

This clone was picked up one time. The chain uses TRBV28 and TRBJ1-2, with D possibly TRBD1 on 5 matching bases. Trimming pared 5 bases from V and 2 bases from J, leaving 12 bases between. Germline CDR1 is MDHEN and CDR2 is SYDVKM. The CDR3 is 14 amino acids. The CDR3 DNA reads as TGTGCCAGCAGTCAACACCAGGGAAACTATGGCTACACCTTC. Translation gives CASSQHQGNYGYTF.

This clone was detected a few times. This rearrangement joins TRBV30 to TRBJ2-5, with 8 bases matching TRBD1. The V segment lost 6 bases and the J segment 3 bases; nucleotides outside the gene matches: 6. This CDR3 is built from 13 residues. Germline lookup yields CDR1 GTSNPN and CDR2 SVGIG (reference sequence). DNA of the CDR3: TGTGCCTGCCACCGGGACAGGAAAGAGACCCAGTACTTC. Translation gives CACHRDRKETQYF.

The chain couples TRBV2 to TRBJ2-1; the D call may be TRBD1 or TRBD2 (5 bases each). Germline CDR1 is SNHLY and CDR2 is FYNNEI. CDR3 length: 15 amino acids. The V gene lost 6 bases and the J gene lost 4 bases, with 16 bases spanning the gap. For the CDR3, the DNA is TGTGCCAGCAGGCGAACCAGGGAGAAATACAATGAGCAGTTCTTC. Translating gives CASRRTREKYNEQFF. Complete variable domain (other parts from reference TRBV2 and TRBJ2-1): EPEVTQTPSHQVTQMGQEVILRCVPISNHLYFYWYRQILGQKVEFLVSFYNNEISEKSEIFDDQFSVERPDGSNFTLKIRSTKLEDSAMYFCASRRTREKYNEQFFGPGTRLTVL.

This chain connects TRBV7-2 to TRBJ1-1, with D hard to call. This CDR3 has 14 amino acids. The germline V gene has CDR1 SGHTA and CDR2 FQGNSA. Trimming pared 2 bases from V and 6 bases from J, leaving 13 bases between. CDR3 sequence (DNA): TGTGCCAGCAGCTTACTTGGCTATATCTCTGAAGCTTTCTTT. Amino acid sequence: CASSLLGYISEAFF.

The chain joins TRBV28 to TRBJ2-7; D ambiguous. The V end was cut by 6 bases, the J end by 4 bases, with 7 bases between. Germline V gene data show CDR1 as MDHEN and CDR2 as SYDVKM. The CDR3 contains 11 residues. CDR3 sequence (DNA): TGTGCCAGCAGAAAGACATACGAGCAGTACTTC. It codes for CASRKTYEQYF.

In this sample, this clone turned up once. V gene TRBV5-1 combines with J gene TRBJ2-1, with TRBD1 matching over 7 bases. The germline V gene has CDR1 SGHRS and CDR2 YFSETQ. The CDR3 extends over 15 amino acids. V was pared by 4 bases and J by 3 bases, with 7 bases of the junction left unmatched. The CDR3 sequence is CASSPTGKGYNEQFF. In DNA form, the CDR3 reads TGCGCCAGCAGCCCGACAGGGAAAGGCTACAATGAGCAGTTCTTC.

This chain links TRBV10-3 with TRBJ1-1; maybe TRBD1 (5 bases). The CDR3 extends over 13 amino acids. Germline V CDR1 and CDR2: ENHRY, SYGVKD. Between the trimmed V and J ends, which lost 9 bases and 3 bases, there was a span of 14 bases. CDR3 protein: CAIKDKWDTEAFF. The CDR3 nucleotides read TGTGCCATAAAGGACAAGTGGGACACTGAAGCTTTCTTT.

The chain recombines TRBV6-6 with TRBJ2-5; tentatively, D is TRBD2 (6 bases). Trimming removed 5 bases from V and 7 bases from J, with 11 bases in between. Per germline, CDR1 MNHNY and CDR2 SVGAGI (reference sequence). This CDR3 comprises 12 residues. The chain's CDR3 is CASSPAGGTQYF. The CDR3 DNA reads TGTGCCAGCAGTCCCGCCGGGGGGACCCAGTACTTC.

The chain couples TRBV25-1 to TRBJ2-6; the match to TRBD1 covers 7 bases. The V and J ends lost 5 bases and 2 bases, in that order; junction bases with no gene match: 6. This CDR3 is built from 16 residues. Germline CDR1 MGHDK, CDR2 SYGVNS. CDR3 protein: CASSPQTGTGANVLTF. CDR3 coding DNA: TGTGCCAGCAGTCCACAGACAGGGACTGGGGCCAACGTCCTGACTTTC.